Below, 31 T cell receptor beta chains from the same sample are listed, as sequenced in a study of OX40 agonist ivuxolimab in advanced cancers. Repertoires were generated with immunoSEQ multiplex PCR, while TCRdb's copy carries only in-frame clones and drops some. Found here are 90,000 to 150,000 clones, around 91% of them singletons; the top ten hold around 0.55%. This specimen was CD4+ or CD8+ T cells sorted from blood, taken in a trial of the OX40 agonist ivuxolimab. These receptor sequences come from an adult with an advanced solid tumor such as melanoma, head and neck, liver or kidney cancer.

This sequence joins TRBV29-1 and TRBJ2-1, with D unresolved. From germline, CDR1 is SQVTM and CDR2 ANQGSEA. This CDR3 spans 12 amino acids. Trimming left V 4 bases short and J 3 bases short, with 7 bases between. This chain's CDR3 is CSVGKDYNEQFF. CDR3 DNA sequence: TGCAGCGTTGGAAAGGACTACAATGAGCAGTTCTTC.

V is TRBV2 and J is TRBJ1-6; TRBD1 matches 7 bases. CDR3 length: 15 amino acids. Trimming took 3 bases from V and 7 from J; bases not matched to a gene: 6. Looked up from germline, CDR1 is SNHLY and CDR2 is FYNNEI. The CDR3, as DNA: TGTGCCAGCAGTGAGAGGGGGCGGAACAATTCACCCCTCCACTTT. It codes for CASSERGRNNSPLHF.

V is TRBV5-1 and J is TRBJ1-2, with unresolved D. The CDR3 is made up of 14 amino acids. Germline CDR1 reads SGHRS; CDR2 reads YFSETQ. V lost 0 bases to trimming and J lost 12 bases, with 18 bases between them. The CDR3 nucleotides read TGCGCCAGCAGCTTGGGGGTAGAGGTAATCGGCCACACCTTC. Its translation: CASSLGVEVIGHTF.

The V gene is TRBV6-4, the J gene TRBJ1-6; a possible D gene is TRBD1 (5 bases). There are 14 residues in the CDR3. Trimming cost V 8 bases and J 5 bases, with 13 bases left between them. Germline values: CDR1 MRHNA, CDR2 SNTAGT. The CDR3 loop is CASRQGRDNSPLHF. In DNA form, the CDR3 reads TGTGCCAGCCGCCAGGGCAGGGATAATTCACCCCTCCACTTT.

The chain recombines TRBV7-2 with TRBJ1-2; D is unclear. The length of the CDR3 is 14 residues. Trimming removed 1 base from V and 7 bases from J, with 13 bases in between. Germline CDR1 and CDR2: SGHTA and FQGNSA. The CDR3 nucleotides are TGTGCCAGCAGCTTAGTCCCGGTGGGCTCTGGCTACACCTTC. This encodes CASSLVPVGSGYTF.

The chain combines TRBV11-2 with TRBJ1-1, with D possibly matching TRBD1 (6 bases). The germline CDR1 and CDR2 sequences are SGHAT and FQNNGV. V was shortened by 4 bases and J by 1 base, with 10 bases between the two germline ends. The length of the CDR3 is 14 residues. This CDR3 is CASSYGQRNTEAFF. The DNA for the CDR3 is TGTGCCAGCAGCTACGGACAGCGGAACACTGAAGCTTTCTTT.

In its sample, this clone was seen once. The rearrangement links TRBV27 to TRBJ1-6; D may be TRBD1 (6 bases). The CDR3 totals 14 residues. Germline CDR1 and CDR2: MNHEY and SMNVEV (reference sequence). Trimming took off 2 bases at V and 10 bases at J, with 12 bases between the two ends. Here the CDR3 reads CASSLQGQYSPLHF. CDR3 DNA: TGTGCCAGCAGTTTACAGGGGCAGTACTCACCCCTCCACTTT.

V usage is TRBV28 and J usage is TRBJ2-3; 10 bases are a match to TRBD2. Germline V gene lookup returns CDR1 MDHEN and CDR2 SYDVKM. The ends lost 6 bases at V and 5 bases at J; junction bases unmatched: 8. The CDR3 has 15 residues. CDR3 amino acids: CASSPAGGAQDTQYF. The CDR3 DNA is TGTGCCAGCAGCCCAGCGGGGGGGGCACAAGATACGCAGTATTTT.

V gene TRBV27 combines with J gene TRBJ2-2; no definite D call. V dropped 6 bases and J dropped 0 bases, with 5 bases sitting between them. The CDR3 loop spans 13 amino acids. The germline V gene encodes CDR1 MNHEY and CDR2 SMNVEV (reference sequence). CDR3 residues: CASSRPNTGELFF. The CDR3 bases are TGTGCCAGCAGCCGCCCGAACACCGGGGAGCTGTTTTTT.

The J gene is TRBJ1-5, the V gene TRBV6-1, with D hard to call. CDR3 size: 11 residues. V lost 5 bases and J lost 3, with 2 bases in between. Germline V lookup: CDR1 MNHNS, CDR2 SASEGT. CDR3: CASSSNQPQHF. CDR3 sequence (DNA): TGTGCCAGCAGTTCCAATCAGCCCCAGCATTTT.

CDR3 loop: CASSLMRTYSYNEQFF. CDR3 DNA sequence: TGCGCCAGCAGCCTGATGAGGACTTACTCCTACAATGAGCAGTTCTTC. The gene calls are TRBV5-1 and TRBJ2-1, with a weak D call TRBD2 (5 bases). V lost 4 bases, J lost 0 bases, and 14 bases lay in between. The V gene's germline CDR1 is SGHRS and CDR2 YFSETQ. This CDR3 has 16 residues.

CDR3 residues: CASSQVSAAGGYTF. The CDR3, as DNA: TGTGCCAGCAGCCAGGTGTCAGCCGCCGGGGGCTACACCTTC. The chain uses TRBV7-9 and TRBJ1-2; D unclear. V shed 5 bases and J shed 8 bases, with 18 bases lying between them. The CDR3 runs to 14 residues. CDR1 is SEHNR, CDR2 FQNEAQ, per germline (reference sequence). The whole variable domain, remainder taken from reference TRBV7-9 and TRBJ1-2, is DTGVSQNPRHKITKRGQNVTFRCDPISEHNRLYWYRQTLGQGPEFLTYFQNEAQLEKSRLLSDRFSAERPKGSFSTLEIQRTEQGDSAMYLCASSQVSAAGGYTFGSGTRLTVV.

The chain couples TRBV11-3 to TRBJ2-3, with TRBD2 matching over 13 bases. The J segment lost 5 bases and the V segment lost 5 bases, leaving 7 bases of the junction unmatched. This CDR3 has 16 amino acids. Germline CDR1 and CDR2: SGHNT and YENEEA. CDR3 DNA: TGTGCCAGCAGCATAGGGACTAGCGGGGTTGGAGATACGCAGTATTTT. Protein sequence: CASSIGTSGVGDTQYF.

V usage is TRBV11-2 and J usage is TRBJ1-1, with D maybe TRBD1 (5 bases). CDR1 is SGHAT and CDR2 is FQNNGV in the germline V gene. Trimming cost V 4 bases and J 4 bases, with 16 bases left between them. CDR3 length: 15 residues. The CDR3 protein is CASSSEGLGSTEAFF. In DNA form, the CDR3 reads TGTGCCAGCAGCTCCGAGGGGTTAGGTAGCACTGAAGCTTTCTTT.

The chain recombines TRBV4-1 with TRBJ1-4, with TRBD1 matching 10 bases. Germline lookup yields CDR1 MGHRA and CDR2 YSYEKL. CDR3 size: 16 residues. Losses at the gene ends were 3 bases for V and 6 bases for J; bases not matched to a gene: 7. The DNA of the CDR3 is TGCGCCAGCAGCCAGCCCGTGGACAGGGGGTATGAAAAACTGTTTTTT. Translation: CASSQPVDRGYEKLFF.

The chain is built from TRBV7-2 and TRBJ2-4, with unresolved D. Germline loops: CDR1 SGHTA, CDR2 FQGNSA. V lost 0 bases and J lost 0, with 3 bases in between. The CDR3 has 14 residues. CDR3 in amino acids: CASSLAVAKNIQYF. As DNA, the CDR3 is TGTGCCAGCAGCTTAGCAGTAGCCAAAAACATTCAGTACTTC.

The chain employs TRBV9 and TRBJ2-7; 9 nucleotides agree with TRBD1. The CDR3 has 13 amino acids. Germline CDR1 and CDR2: SGDLS and YYNGEE. J gave up 6 bases and V 0 bases, and 1 base lay outside the gene matches. CDR3 in DNA: TGTGCCAGCAGCGTAGAGACAGGGGGCGAGCAGTACTTC. Protein: CASSVETGGEQYF.

The rearrangement uses TRBV30 and TRBJ2-3, with D possibly TRBD2 on 6 matching bases. V lost 2 bases and J lost 10, with 16 bases in between. The CDR3 spans 13 residues. Germline assignment: CDR1 GTSNPN and CDR2 SVGIG (reference sequence). The chain's CDR3 is CAWSPSGGGAQYF. In DNA form, the CDR3 reads TGTGCCTGGAGTCCGTCCGGAGGCGGGGCGCAGTATTTT.

The chain combines TRBV29-1 with TRBJ1-1; TRBD1 is a possible D gene (6 bases). The CDR3 length is 15 residues. V was clipped by 6 bases and J by 0 bases, with 17 bases between them. Germline CDR1 reads SQVTM; CDR2 reads ANQGSEA. CDR3 coding DNA: TGCAGCGTCATCGGGCAACAGGGAATGAACACTGAAGCTTTCTTT. Protein product: CSVIGQQGMNTEAFF.

CDR3 sequence (DNA): TGTGCCAGCAGCCCACCCCCGGGACAGGGGAAGACCGGGGAGCTGTTTTTT. Protein sequence: CASSPPPGQGKTGELFF. V usage is TRBV9 and J usage is TRBJ2-2; TRBD1 matches 10 bases. Germline CDR1 reads SGDLS; CDR2 reads YYNGEE. Losses at the gene ends were 4 bases for V and 5 bases for J; bases not matched to a gene: 11. The CDR3 covers 17 residues.

The chain combines TRBV5-1 with TRBJ2-5; TRBD1 matches at 7 bases. The CDR3 has 15 amino acids. After removal of 0 bases from V and 5 bases from J, the junction contained 7 bases not matched to a gene. Germline CDR1 and CDR2: SGHRS and YFSETQ. The CDR3 here is CASSLVPGQEETQYF. The CDR3 coding sequence is TGCGCCAGCAGCTTGGTCCCAGGACAGGAGGAGACCCAGTACTTC.

This clone has a handful of counts. The chain employs TRBV7-9 and TRBJ1-1; perhaps TRBD1 as D (6 bases). Trimming took off 1 base at V and 5 bases at J, with 14 bases between the two ends. The CDR3 is 15 amino acids. Germline CDR1 is SEHNR and CDR2 is FQNEAQ (reference sequence). This CDR3 reads CASSLGLGRGTEAFF. The CDR3 nucleotides are TGTGCCAGCAGCTTAGGACTGGGAAGGGGGACTGAAGCTTTCTTT.

The rearrangement uses TRBV28 and TRBJ2-5; a possible D gene is TRBD2 (6 bases). Germline loops: CDR1 MDHEN, CDR2 SYDVKM. The V gene lost 5 bases and the J gene lost 7 bases, with 11 bases spanning the gap. The CDR3 is 12 residues long. CDR3 residues: CASSLPGGTQYF. The DNA for the CDR3 is TGTGCCAGCAGTCTACCCGGGGGGACCCAGTACTTC.

This chain links TRBV10-3 with TRBJ1-1; the match to TRBD1 covers 9 bases. The V gene end was trimmed by 6 bases and the J gene end by 4 bases; junction bases not matched to a gene: 15. The CDR3 has 17 residues. Germline CDR1 reads ENHRY; CDR2 reads SYGVKD. This CDR3 reads CAIREMGQGADATEAFF. CDR3 nucleotides: TGTGCCATCAGGGAAATGGGACAGGGCGCCGATGCCACTGAAGCTTTCTTT.

The chain links TRBV28 to TRBJ2-2; TRBD2 might be the D (6 bases). This CDR3 comprises 14 residues. Germline V lookup: CDR1 MDHEN, CDR2 SYDVKM. Between the trimmed V and J ends, which lost 9 bases and 1 base, there was a span of 12 bases. CDR3 DNA: TGTGCCAGTCTCGGGACTCTGAACACCGGGGAGCTGTTTTTT. As protein: CASLGTLNTGELFF.

The V and J genes are TRBV27 and TRBJ2-7; TRBD1 or TRBD2 may be the D gene (5 bases each). This CDR3 region has 14 residues. Trimming shortened V by 5 bases and J by 3 bases, and 14 bases separated the two germline ends. The germline gives CDR1 MNHEY, CDR2 SMNVEV (reference sequence). CDR3 protein: CASSLRGAVYEQYF. CDR3 in DNA: TGTGCCAGCAGTCTCCGGGGCGCTGTCTACGAGCAGTACTTC.

This clone was seen just once. The chain uses TRBV11-1 and TRBJ2-7; D is unresolved. CDR3 length: 10 amino acids. The V end lost 4 bases, the J end lost 4 bases, and 2 bases lay between the germline ends. Germline assignment: CDR1 SGHAT and CDR2 FQDESV (reference sequence). This CDR3 is CASSSYEQYF. For the CDR3, the DNA is TGTGCCAGCAGCTCTTACGAGCAGTACTTC.

This clone has a handful of counts. The CDR3 reads CASSRPGGLNTGELFF. The CDR3 DNA sequence: TGTGCCAGCAGCCGCCCGGGGGGCCTAAACACCGGGGAGCTGTTTTTT. The chain carries TRBV9 and TRBJ2-2, with D perhaps matching TRBD2 (7 bases). The CDR3 loop spans 16 amino acids. With 4 bases removed from V and 2 bases from J, the gap between germline ends came to 15 bases. CDR1 SGDLS and CDR2 YYNGEE come from the germline V gene.

This clone came up a few times. The chain recombines TRBV7-2 with TRBJ1-2; perhaps TRBD1 as D (6 bases). V lost 5 bases and J lost 7, with 17 bases in between. CDR1 and CDR2 from the germline V gene are SGHTA and FQGNSA. The CDR3 totals 14 residues. DNA of the CDR3: TGTGCCAGCAGCAGCATGCGGGGGCTCGGTGGCTACACCTTC. It translates to CASSSMRGLGGYTF.

The chain joins TRBV5-4 to TRBJ1-1, with D tentatively TRBD1 (5 bases). The CDR3 is 15 amino acids. CDR1 and CDR2 from the germline V gene are SGHNT and YYREEE (reference sequence). The V and J ends lost 1 base and 5 bases respectively, with 15 bases between them. This chain's CDR3 is CASSLRRNSGTEAFF. Here the CDR3 DNA reads TGTGCCAGCAGCTTGCGGCGAAACTCAGGGACTGAAGCTTTCTTT.

V gene TRBV7-9 combines with J gene TRBJ2-5; 8 bases are a match to TRBD1. Per germline, CDR1 SEHNR and CDR2 FQNEAQ (reference sequence). CDR3 length: 14 amino acids. Losses at the gene ends were 8 bases for V and 1 base for J; bases not matched to a gene: 6. The CDR3 protein is CASVEGTGQETQYF. DNA of the CDR3: TGTGCCAGCGTTGAGGGGACAGGCCAAGAGACCCAGTACTTC.